This T cell receptor (beta chain) was recovered during a study of CD8+ T cells in alopecia areata (dated by TCRdb to 2016 to 2019). Regarding the research as a whole: Treated patients were enrolled in an open-label pilot trial of oral tofacitinib at 5 to 10 mg twice daily for moderate-to-severe alopecia areata. Tofacitinib was given for 6 to 18 months, followed by 6 months of follow-up off drug to assess delayed response and recurrence. In treated patients, disease severity was measured using the SALT score, which gives the percentage of scalp surface area affected. In both human patients and the C3H/HeJ mouse model, the study applied high-throughput TCRbeta sequencing to look at T cell clonal expansion in alopecia areata. Human TCRbeta sequencing covered scalp tissue and sorted CD4+ and CD8+ peripheral blood T cells from patchy and totalis/universalis alopecia areata patients and healthy controls. Patients on tofacitinib were biopsied at baseline and after 4 and 24 weeks of treatment, and several of the patients also had a later scalp biopsy. Scalp clonality was compared across normal scalp (n=4), patchy alopecia areata scalp (n=8), and alopecia totalis/universalis scalp (n=8). The RNA source kit depended on sample type: the PAXgene miRNA kit for fixed scalp, the miRNeasy kit for PBMCs, and the RNeasy kit for mouse skin. TCRbeta CDR3 regions were amplified by immunoSEQ multiplex PCR with 35 Vbeta forward and 13 Jbeta reverse primers. Results the study describes overall, beyond this receptor: Compared with normal scalp, lesional scalp, particularly in alopecia totalis/universalis, had higher clonality and more expanded CD8+ clones, which suggests antigenic drive. Because the treated cohort was small and included a single nonresponder, larger studies are needed to assess links between baseline CD8+ expansion and response. Shared TCR sequences between patients were less evident than in mice, which may be partly attributable to HLA diversity in the patient population. Resident alphabeta T cells in normal human skin are also sequenced, complicating scalp TCR repertoire analysis, unlike mouse skin dominated by gammadelta T cells. During tofacitinib treatment, many expanded lesional clones remained in scalp and blood, and this persistence may partly explain relapse after treatment is stopped. Tofacitinib significantly decreased scalp clonality and the number of expanded CD8+ clones among the top 100 scalp clones.

Preparation of the library involved the immunoSEQ multiplex PCR assay. To provide template for TCR sequencing, every sample had RNA extracted and reverse transcribed into cDNA. SuperScript III was used for first-strand cDNA synthesis, primed with a 2:1 mix of oligo-dT and random hexamers. A synthetic immune receptor repertoire was used to assess amplification bias, and residual bias was removed computationally. Per the source publication's procedure: Raw reads were preprocessed for error removal, and CDR3 was defined according to IMGT conventions as running from the conserved cysteine to phenylalanine. Clonality was computed as 1 minus the Shannon entropy, with the entropy normalized by log2 of the number of productive unique TCRs. Whether scalp clones were CD4 or CD8 was inferred by matching scalp TCRbeta sequences against CD4 and CD8 repertoires sorted from blood. Imported from immuneACCESS, the table was reduced by TCRdb to in-frame sequences with V and J called. These copies leave out some clones; in studies compared against another copy, an unresolved V gene accounts for under half, and the cause of the remainder is not known. V and J calls and clone size are as listed in that table; D and trimming were resolved from the DNA. The sample records about 180,000 clones, about 55% of which are singletons. The top ten clonotypes cover roughly 10% of the sample.

Taken with the paper, the label for time point translates to: about 5 months on oral tofacitinib. Sample treatment or condition, as interpreted from the label and publication: oral pan-JAK inhibitor, 5-10 mg twice daily. Lesional scalp punch biopsies and peripheral blood were obtained from alopecia areata patients. After PBMCs were isolated by density centrifugation and stained for CD3, CD4 and CD8, a FACSAria was used to sort CD4+ and CD8+ T cells. Turning to this clone: Its antigen is currently not known. Base qualities are missing; no much larger clone stands one base away.

Taken from cysteine to phenylalanine, the CDR3 has 13 residues. The only DNA kept is the CDR3, 39 bases in frame from the first base. Looking up the germline V gene (reference sequence) yields CDR1 MNHEY and CDR2 SMNVEV. Trimming takes 2 bases from V and 1 base from J, and the germline ends sit 3 bases apart. This chain joins TRBV27 to TRBJ1-5; the D gene identity is not certain. The starting material was CD8+ T cells sorted from blood, obtained at week 24, from a patient treated with tofacitinib. This receptor was obtained from a human donor with alopecia areata. CDR3 sequence: CASSLVSNQPQHF. The nucleotide sequence reads TGTGCCAGCAGTTTAGTAAGCAATCAGCCCCAGCATTTT.